The 10 T cell receptor beta chains below all came from one sample that was sequenced in a study of T cells in Graves' hyperthyroidism and ophthalmopathy. Using RNA transcripts as the source, TCR beta CDR3 regions were amplified. RT-PCR in the first round (using the HTBI primer set) targeted the TCR CDR3. A single record per CDR3 protein comes from TCRdb applying MiXCR to the multiplex PCR reads. The sample yields about 480,000 distinct CDR3 sequences, around 24% seen once. Sequenced: blood. Receptors were obtained from a woman in her twenties or thirties with Graves' ophthalmopathy.

The sample holds many counts of this clonotype. The chain joins TRBV28 to TRBJ2-5; 7 positions agree with TRBD2. In germline, CDR1 is MDHEN, CDR2 SYDVKM. This CDR3 has 16 amino acids. J gave up 5 bases and V 3 bases, and 12 bases lay outside the gene matches. The CDR3 DNA reads TGTGCCAGCAGTTTCGCGGCAGGGACTAACACGGAGACCCAGTACTTC. It translates to CASSFAAGTNTETQYF.

CDR3 DNA sequence: TGTGCCAGCAGCTCGGGAAGTGGGCGGAACACTGAAGCTTTCTTT. Protein: CASSSGSGRNTEAFF. This chain links TRBV7-2 with TRBJ1-1; no clear D gene. This CDR3 is 15 amino acids long. Germline CDR1 reads SGHTA; CDR2 reads FQGNSA. The V end was cut by 4 bases, the J end by 1 base, with 13 bases between.

This clonotype has more than one count but fewer than ten. The gene calls are TRBV6-5 and TRBJ1-2, with D possibly being TRBD1 (5 bases). Per the germline V gene, CDR1 is MNHEY and CDR2 is SVGAGI. Between the trimmed V and J ends, which lost 0 bases and 3 bases, there was a span of 11 bases. The CDR3 runs 15 residues. In nucleotides, the CDR3 is TGTGCCAGCAGTTACTCGGGGACGGACTACTATGGCTACACCTTC. It codes for CASSYSGTDYYGYTF.

There are a few counts of this clonotype. The chain has TRBV19 and TRBJ2-7; possibly TRBD1 for D (6 bases). V gave up 5 bases and J gave up 3 bases, with 26 bases separating them. The CDR3 covers 18 residues. The V gene's germline CDR1 is LNHDA and CDR2 SQIVND (reference sequence). The CDR3 bases are TGTGCCAGTAGTGCCTCATCCCTCCGGGACAATGACCTCTACGAGCAGTACTTC. Translation gives CASSASSLRDNDLYEQYF.

This clonotype was seen ten or more times. The chain joins TRBV11-2 to TRBJ2-7; 10 nucleotides align to TRBD2. CDR1 SGHAT and CDR2 FQNNGV come from the germline V gene. Germline trimming cut 5 bases from V and 2 bases from J; bases unmatched to any gene: 9. This CDR3 contains 16 residues. CDR3 residues: CASSEVASGGAYEQYF. The CDR3 DNA is TGTGCCAGCAGCGAAGTAGCTAGCGGGGGAGCCTACGAGCAGTACTTC.

Ten or more counts support this clonotype. This chain uses TRBV6-1 with TRBJ2-7, with no clear D. The CDR3 consists of 11 residues. Germline V gene lookup returns CDR1 MNHNS and CDR2 SASEGT. Trimming removed 5 bases from V and 6 bases from J, with 8 bases in between. DNA of the CDR3: TGTGCCAGCAGTCCTCTCATCGAGCAGTACTTC. It yields the protein CASSPLIEQYF.

Comments on this clonotype: A much bigger clone sits one base away, suggesting this may be a read error. The chain joins TRBV5-1 to TRBJ1-1, with 9 bases matching TRBD1. The CDR3 runs to 15 residues. Germline assignment: CDR1 SGHRS and CDR2 YFSETQ. CDR3 region: CARSPRVGQGTEAFF. For the CDR3, the DNA is TGCGCCCGCAGCCCTAGGGTGGGACAGGGCACTGAAGCTTTCTTT.

This chain links TRBV6-5 with TRBJ1-2; D not certain. Germline loops: CDR1 MNHEY, CDR2 SVGAGI. The CDR3 consists of 14 residues. Trimming stripped 0 bases from V and 10 bases from J, with 15 bases between. The CDR3 nucleotides are TGTGCCAGCAGTTACTCGACCCCGGGCGTCGACTACACCTTC. Protein product: CASSYSTPGVDYTF.

This clonotype was counted between two and nine times. V gene TRBV5-1 combines with J gene TRBJ2-3; D may match TRBD1 or TRBD2 (5 bases each). V lost 0 bases to trimming and J lost 1 base, with 9 bases between them. Per the germline V gene, CDR1 is SGHRS and CDR2 is YFSETQ. The CDR3 spans 15 residues. The CDR3 loop reads CASSLGGTGTDTQYF. The DNA of the CDR3 is TGCGCCAGCAGCTTGGGGGGGACGGGCACAGATACGCAGTATTTT.

This clonotype occurred many times. V and J are TRBV12-3 or TRBV12-4 and TRBJ1-1, with TRBD1 as a possible D gene (5 bases). V was clipped by 3 bases and J by 1 base, with 12 bases between them. The CDR3 runs 15 residues. The CDR3 sequence is CASSFWGIRNTEAFF. CDR3 DNA: TGTGCCAGCAGTTTTTGGGGGATAAGGAACACTGAAGCTTTCTTT.